The source of this TCR beta chain is a study of cytomegalovirus exposure and HLA in healthy donors. The PCR was carried out with 60 Vbeta primers and 13 Jbeta primers. TCRdb keeps only in-frame clones here, not all; method: immunoSEQ multiplex PCR. Found here are around 190,000 clones, around 79% of them singletons; the top ten hold under 0.75%. Trimming cost V 2 bases and J 0 bases; bases outside gene matches: 6. The CDR3 sequence is 16 residues long. Germline lookup yields CDR1 KGHSH and CDR2 LQKENI. Sequenced sample: PBMCs. The TCR sequence derives from a woman in her 40s in good health and CMV-seronegative. The rearrangement links TRBV18 to TRBJ1-1, with 7 positions matching TRBD1. The CDR3 bases are TGTGCCAGCTCACCAGCAAAAGGGGGCATGAACACTGAAGCTTTCTTT. Amino acid sequence: CASSPAKGGMNTEAFF.